This T cell receptor (beta chain) originates from a study of blood T cell repertoires in COVID-19. V was clipped by 6 bases and J by 3 bases, with 8 bases between them. Germline assignment: CDR1 LNHDA and CDR2 SQIVND (reference sequence). The CDR3 has 12 residues. In the authors' workflow: Amplifying reference gene primers gave estimates of nucleated cell counts. The data were produced by immunoSEQ multiplex PCR, yet TCRdb's version contains in-frame clones alone and is incomplete. Clone size and V and J calls were adopted from that table, with D and trimming inferred from the DNA. The table lists under 300,000 clones, approximately 85% of them singletons.

The sequence was obtained from a woman in her sixties with active or convalescent COVID-19. V usage is TRBV19 and J usage is TRBJ1-2; D is unclear. The sample was peripheral blood. The DNA of the CDR3 is TGTGCCAGTAGCACAGCTTACTATGGCTACACCTTC. This sequence encodes CASSTAYYGYTF.